This entry is about one TCR beta chain. The data are from a study of cytomegalovirus exposure and HLA in healthy donors. CDR3 length equals 15 residues. Germline loops: CDR1 SEHNR, CDR2 FQNEAQ (reference sequence). The V gene end was trimmed by 6 bases and the J gene end by 3 bases; junction bases not matched to a gene: 8. PCR primers comprised 60 Vbeta and 13 Jbeta primers. Profiling relied on immunoSEQ multiplex PCR, and the TCRdb table lists in-frame clones only, not all of them. The sample has about 160,000 clones, over 60% seen once; the top ten hold more than 2.5%. V gene TRBV7-9 combines with J gene TRBJ1-2; 9 bases are a match to TRBD1. The sample taken for sequencing was PBMCs. This clonotype was sampled from a woman aged 30 to 39 in good health and CMV-seronegative. CDR3 nucleotide sequence: TGTGCCAGCAGTTCGGGACAGGGAATTGACTATGGCTACACCTTC. It yields the protein CASSSGQGIDYGYTF.